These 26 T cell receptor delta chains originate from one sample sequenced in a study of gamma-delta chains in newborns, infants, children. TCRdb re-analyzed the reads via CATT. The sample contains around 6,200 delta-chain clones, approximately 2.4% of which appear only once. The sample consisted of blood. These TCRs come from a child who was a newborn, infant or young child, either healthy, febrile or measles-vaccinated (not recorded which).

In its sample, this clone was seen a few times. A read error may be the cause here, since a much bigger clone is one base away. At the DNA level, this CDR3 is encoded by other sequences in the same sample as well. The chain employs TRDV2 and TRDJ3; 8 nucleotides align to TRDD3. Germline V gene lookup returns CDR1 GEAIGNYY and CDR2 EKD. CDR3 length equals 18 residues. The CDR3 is CACDTWGTSSWDTRQMFF. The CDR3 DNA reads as TGTGCCTGCGACACCTGGGGGACGAGCTCCTGGGACACCCGACAGATGTTTTTC.

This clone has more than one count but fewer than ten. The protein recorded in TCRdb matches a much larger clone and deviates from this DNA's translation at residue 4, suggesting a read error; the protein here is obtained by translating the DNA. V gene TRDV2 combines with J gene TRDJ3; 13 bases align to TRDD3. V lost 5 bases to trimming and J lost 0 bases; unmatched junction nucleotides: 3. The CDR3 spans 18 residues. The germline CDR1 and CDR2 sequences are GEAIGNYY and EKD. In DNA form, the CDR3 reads TGTGCCTGTGGCACTGGGGGATACGACTCCTGGGACACCCGACAGATGTTTTTC. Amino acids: CACGTGGYDSWDTRQMFF.

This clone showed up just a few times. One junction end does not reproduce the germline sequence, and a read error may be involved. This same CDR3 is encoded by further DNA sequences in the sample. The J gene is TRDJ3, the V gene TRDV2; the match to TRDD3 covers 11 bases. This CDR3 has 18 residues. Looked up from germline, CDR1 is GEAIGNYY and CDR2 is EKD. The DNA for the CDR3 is TGCGCCTGTGACACAGCTGGGGGATACTCCTGGGGCACCCGACAGATGTTTTTC. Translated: CACDTAGGYSWGTRQMFF.

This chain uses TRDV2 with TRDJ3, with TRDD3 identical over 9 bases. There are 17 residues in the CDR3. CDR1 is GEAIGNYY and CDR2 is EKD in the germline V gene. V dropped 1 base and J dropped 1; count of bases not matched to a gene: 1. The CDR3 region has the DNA TGTGCCTGTGACACTCTGGGGGATTCCTGGGACACCCGACAGATGTTTTTC. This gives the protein CACDTLGDSWDTRQMFF.

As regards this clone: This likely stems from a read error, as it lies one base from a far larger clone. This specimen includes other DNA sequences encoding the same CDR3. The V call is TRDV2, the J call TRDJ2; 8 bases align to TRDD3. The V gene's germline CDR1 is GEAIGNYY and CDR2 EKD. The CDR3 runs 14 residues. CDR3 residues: CACDTWGMTAQLFF. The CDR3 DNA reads TGTGCCTGCGACACCTGGGGGATGACAGCACAACTCTTCTTT.

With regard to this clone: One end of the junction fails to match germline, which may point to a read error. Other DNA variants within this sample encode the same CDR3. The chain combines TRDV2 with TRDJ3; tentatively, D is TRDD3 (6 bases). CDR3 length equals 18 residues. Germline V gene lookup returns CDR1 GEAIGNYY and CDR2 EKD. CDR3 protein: CACDTGWGSSWDTRQMFF. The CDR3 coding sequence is TGTGCCTGTGACACCGGCTGGGGCAGCTCCTGGGACACCCGGCAGATGTTCTTC.

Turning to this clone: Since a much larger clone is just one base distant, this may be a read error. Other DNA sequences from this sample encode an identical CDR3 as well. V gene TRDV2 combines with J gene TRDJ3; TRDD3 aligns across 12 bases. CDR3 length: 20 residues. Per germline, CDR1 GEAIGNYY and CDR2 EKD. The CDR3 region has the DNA TGTGCCTGTGACACCGTACTGGGGGATACTCGCTCCTGGGGCACCCGACAGATGTTTTTC. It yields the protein CACDTVLGDTRSWGTRQMFF.

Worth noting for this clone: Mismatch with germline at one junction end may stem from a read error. CDR3 in amino acids: CARDLLGDTDSWDTRQMFF. The DNA for the CDR3 is TGTGCCCGTGATTTACTGGGGGATACGGACTCCTGGGACACCCGACAGATGTTTTTC. This rearrangement joins TRDV2 to TRDJ3; 13 bases are shared with TRDD3. The CDR3 loop spans 19 amino acids. Germline CDR1 and CDR2: GEAIGNYY and EKD.

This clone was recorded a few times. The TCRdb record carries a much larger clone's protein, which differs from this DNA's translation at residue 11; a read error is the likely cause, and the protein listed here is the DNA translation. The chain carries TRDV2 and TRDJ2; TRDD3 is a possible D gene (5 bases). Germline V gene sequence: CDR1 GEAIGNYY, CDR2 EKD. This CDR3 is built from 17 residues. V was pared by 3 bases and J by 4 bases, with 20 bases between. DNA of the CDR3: TGTGCCTGTGACTCGTGGGGTTCTTCAGCTTCGACAGCACAACTCTTCTTT. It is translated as CACDSWGSSASTAQLFF.

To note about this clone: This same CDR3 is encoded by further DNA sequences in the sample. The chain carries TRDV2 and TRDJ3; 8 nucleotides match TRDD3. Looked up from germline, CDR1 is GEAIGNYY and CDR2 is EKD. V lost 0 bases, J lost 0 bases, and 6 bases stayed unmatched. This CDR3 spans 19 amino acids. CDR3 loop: CACDTVLGENSWDTRQMFF. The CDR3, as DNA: TGTGCCTGTGACACCGTGCTGGGGGAGAACTCCTGGGACACCCGACAGATGTTTTTC.

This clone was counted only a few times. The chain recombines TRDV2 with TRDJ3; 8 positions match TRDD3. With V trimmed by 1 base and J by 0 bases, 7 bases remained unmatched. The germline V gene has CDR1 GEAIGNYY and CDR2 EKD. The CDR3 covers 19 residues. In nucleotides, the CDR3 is TGTGCCTGTGACACGCTGGGGGACTACAGCTCCTGGGACACCCGACAGATGTTTTTC. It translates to CACDTLGDYSSWDTRQMFF.

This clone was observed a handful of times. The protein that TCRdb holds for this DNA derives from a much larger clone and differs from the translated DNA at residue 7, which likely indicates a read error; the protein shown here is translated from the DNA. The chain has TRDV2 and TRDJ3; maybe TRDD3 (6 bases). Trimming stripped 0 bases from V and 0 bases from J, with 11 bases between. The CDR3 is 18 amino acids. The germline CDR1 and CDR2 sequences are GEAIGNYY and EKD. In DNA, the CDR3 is TGTGCCTGTGACACCGGGAGATACGACTCCTGGGACACCCGACAGATGTTTTTC. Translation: CACDTGRYDSWDTRQMFF.

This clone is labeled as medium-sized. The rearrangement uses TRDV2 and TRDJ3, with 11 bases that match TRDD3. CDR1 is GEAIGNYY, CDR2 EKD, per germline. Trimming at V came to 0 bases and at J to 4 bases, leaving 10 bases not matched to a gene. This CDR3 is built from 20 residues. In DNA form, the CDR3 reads TGTGCCTGTGACACCGTGTCGGTGGGGGATACGCCTTGGGACACCCGACAGATGTTTTTC. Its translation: CACDTVSVGDTPWDTRQMFF.

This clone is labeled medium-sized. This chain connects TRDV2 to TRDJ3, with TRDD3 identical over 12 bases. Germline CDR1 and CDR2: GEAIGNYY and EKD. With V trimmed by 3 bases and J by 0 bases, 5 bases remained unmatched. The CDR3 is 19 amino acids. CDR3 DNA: TGTGCCTGTGACGCTGGGGGATACGGGAGCTCCTGGGACACCCGACAGATGTTTTTC. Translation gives CACDAGGYGSSWDTRQMFF.

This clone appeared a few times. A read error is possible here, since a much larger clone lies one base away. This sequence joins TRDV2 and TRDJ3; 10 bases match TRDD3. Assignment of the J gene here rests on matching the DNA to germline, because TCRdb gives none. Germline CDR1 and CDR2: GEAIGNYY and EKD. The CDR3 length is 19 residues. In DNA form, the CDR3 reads TGTGCCTGTGTCACCGGGGGATACGCAAGCTCCTGGGACACCCGACAGATGTTTTTC. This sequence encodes CACVTGGYASSWDTRQMFF.

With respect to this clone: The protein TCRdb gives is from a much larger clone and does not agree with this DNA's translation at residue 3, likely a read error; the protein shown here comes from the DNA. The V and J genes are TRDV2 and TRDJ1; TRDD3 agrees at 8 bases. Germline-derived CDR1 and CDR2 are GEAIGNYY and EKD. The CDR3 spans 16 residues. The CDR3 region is CAYDTVVLGDTDKLIF. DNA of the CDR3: TGTGCCTATGACACCGTCGTACTGGGGGACACCGATAAACTCATCTTT.

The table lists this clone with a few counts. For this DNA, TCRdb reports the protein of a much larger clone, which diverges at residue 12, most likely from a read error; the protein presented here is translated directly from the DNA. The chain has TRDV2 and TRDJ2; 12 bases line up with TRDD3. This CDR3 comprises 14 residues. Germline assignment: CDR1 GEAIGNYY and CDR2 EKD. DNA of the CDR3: TGTGCCTGTGACATACTGGGGGATACAGCACAACCCTTCTTT. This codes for CACDILGDTAQPFF.

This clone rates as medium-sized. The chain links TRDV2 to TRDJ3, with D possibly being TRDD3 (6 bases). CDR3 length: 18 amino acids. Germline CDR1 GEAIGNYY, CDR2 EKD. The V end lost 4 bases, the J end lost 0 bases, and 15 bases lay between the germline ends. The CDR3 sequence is CACDSVLGRSWDTRQMFF. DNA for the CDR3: TGTGCCTGTGATTCTGTACTGGGTCGCTCCTGGGACACCCGACAGATGTTTTTC.

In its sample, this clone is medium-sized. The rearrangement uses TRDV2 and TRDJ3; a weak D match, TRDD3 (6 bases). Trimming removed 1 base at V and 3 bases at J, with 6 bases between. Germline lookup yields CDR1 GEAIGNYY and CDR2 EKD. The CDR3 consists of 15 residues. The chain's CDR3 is CACDTLGWDTRQMFF. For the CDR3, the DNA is TGTGCCTGTGACACACTGGGCTGGGACACCCGACAGATGTTTTTC.

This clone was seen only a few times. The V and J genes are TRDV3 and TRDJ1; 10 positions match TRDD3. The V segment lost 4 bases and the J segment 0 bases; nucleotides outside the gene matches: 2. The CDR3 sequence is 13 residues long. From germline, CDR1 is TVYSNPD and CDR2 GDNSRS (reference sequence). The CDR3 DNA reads TGTGCCTGTACTGGGGGATACACCGATAAACTCATCTTT. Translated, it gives CACTGGYTDKLIF. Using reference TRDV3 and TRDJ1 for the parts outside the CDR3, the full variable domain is CDKVTQSSPDQTVASGSEVVLLCTYDTVYSNPDLFWYRIRPDYSFQFVFYGDNSRSEGADFTQGRFSVKHILTQKAFHLVISPVRTEDSATYYCACTGGYTDKLIFGKGTRVTVEP.

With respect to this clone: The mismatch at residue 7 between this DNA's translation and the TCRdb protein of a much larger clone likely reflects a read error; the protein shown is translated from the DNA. The CDR3: CACDTWRMEDKLIF. The CDR3 nucleotides are TGTGCCTGTGACACCTGGAGGATGGAGGATAAACTCATCTTT. The V call is TRDV2, the J call TRDJ1; D unclear. From germline, CDR1 is GEAIGNYY and CDR2 EKD. The CDR3 is made up of 14 amino acids. V lost 0 bases and J lost 5, with 12 bases in between.

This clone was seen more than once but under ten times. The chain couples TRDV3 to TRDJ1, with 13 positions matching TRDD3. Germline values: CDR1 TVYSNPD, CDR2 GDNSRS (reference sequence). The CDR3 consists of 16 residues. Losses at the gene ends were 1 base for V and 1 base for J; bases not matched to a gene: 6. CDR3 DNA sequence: TGTGCCTTTAAGTCCTACTGGGGGATACGCACCGATAAACTCATCTTT. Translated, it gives CAFKSYWGIRTDKLIF.

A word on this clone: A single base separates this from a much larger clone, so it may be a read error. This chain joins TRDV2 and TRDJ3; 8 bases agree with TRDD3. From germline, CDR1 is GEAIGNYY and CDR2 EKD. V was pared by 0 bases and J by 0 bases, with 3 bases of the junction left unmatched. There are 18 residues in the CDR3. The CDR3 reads CACDTAGGISWDTRQMFF. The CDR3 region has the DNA TGTGCCTGTGACACCGCTGGGGGAATCTCCTGGGACACCCGACAGATGTTTTTC.

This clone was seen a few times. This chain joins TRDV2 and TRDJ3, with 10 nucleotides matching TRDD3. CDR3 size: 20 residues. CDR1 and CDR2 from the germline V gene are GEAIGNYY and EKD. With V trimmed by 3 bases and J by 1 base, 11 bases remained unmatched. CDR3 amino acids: CACDAVLGDPLSWDTRQMFF. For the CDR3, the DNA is TGTGCCTGTGACGCCGTACTGGGGGATCCTTTATCCTGGGACACCCGACAGATGTTTTTC.

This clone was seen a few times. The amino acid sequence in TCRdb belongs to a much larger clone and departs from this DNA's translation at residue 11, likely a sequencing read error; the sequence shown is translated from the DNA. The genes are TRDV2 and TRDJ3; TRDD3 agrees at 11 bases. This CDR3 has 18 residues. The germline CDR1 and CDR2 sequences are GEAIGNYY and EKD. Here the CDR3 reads CACDKLGDSSRDTRQMFF. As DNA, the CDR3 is TGTGCCTGTGACAAACTGGGGGATAGCTCCCGGGACACCCGACAGATGTTTTTC.

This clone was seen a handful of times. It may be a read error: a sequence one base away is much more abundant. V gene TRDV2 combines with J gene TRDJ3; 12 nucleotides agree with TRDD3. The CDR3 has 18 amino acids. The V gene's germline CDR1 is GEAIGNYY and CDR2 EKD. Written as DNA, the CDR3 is TGTGCCTGTGACACCGTGACTGGGGGATACTGGGACGCCCGACAGATGTTTTTC. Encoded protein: CACDTVTGGYWDARQMFF.